This T cell receptor beta chain was found in a study of blood T cells in healthy people across ages. The length of the CDR3 is 14 residues. A second about 7 to 12 cycle PCR used barcoded and J-beta primers. MiXCR was run by TCRdb on the 5' RACE reads, yielding one entry per CDR3 protein. The sample lists more than 900,000 distinct CDR3 sequences, approximately 25% occurring once. This clonotype was counted only a few times. At one of its ends the junction is not consistent with the germline gene, which may arise from a read error. This sample was also put to use in a study of T cells of mothers and their children.

Sequencing used blood. The chain carries TRBV12-3 or TRBV12-4 and TRBJ2-5; perhaps TRBD2 as D (6 bases). The sequence came from a girl aged 2-10 years in good health. The DNA for the CDR3 is TGTGCCGGCAGTTTGGCGGGGTTGAGAGAGACCCAGTACTTC. Translated: CAGSLAGLRETQYF.